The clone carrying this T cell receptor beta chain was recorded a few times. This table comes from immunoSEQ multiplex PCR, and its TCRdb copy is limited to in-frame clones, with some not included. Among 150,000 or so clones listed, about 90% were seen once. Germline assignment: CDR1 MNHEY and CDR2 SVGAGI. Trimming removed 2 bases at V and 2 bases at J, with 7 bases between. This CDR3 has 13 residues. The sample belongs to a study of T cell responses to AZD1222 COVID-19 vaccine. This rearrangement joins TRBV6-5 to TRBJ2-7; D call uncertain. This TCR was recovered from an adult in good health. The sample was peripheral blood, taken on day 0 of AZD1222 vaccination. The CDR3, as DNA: TGTGCCAGCAGTTACAGGGAAACCTACGAGCAGTACTTC. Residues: CASSYRETYEQYF.